This entry lists 32 T cell receptor beta chains sequenced from one sample in a study of a mutant IDH1 vaccine in newly diagnosed glioma. Sample time point: week 5, during vaccination. The investigators gave 300 ug of mutant IDH1 20-mer peptide in each vaccine dose, together with topical imiquimod. Generated by immunoSEQ multiplex PCR, the TCRdb table keeps only in-frame clones and is missing some. The sample consists of some 27,000 clones, about three quarters of them appearing once. Their target antigens are unknown. The material was PBMCs, obtained from a glioma patient whose treatment included an IDH1 peptide vaccine. The receptors were sampled from a man aged 35 to 55 with glioma.

CDR3 nucleotide sequence: TGCGCCACCGGGCAGGCGAATTCACCCCTCCACTTT. Protein: CATGQANSPLHF. V gene TRBV10-2 combines with J gene TRBJ1-6; D unresolved. V was clipped by 10 bases and J by 7 bases, with 11 bases between them. CDR1 and CDR2 from the germline V gene are WSHSY and SAAADI. The CDR3 is made up of 12 amino acids.

The chain combines TRBV5-1 with TRBJ2-3; D gene ambiguous. The V end was cut by 0 bases, the J end by 2 bases, with 7 bases between. CDR1 is SGHRS, CDR2 YFSETQ, per germline. This CDR3 is built from 14 residues. The CDR3 here is CASSLASPTDTQYF. In DNA, the CDR3 is TGCGCCAGCAGCTTGGCGAGCCCCACAGATACGCAGTATTTT.

CDR3 protein: CASSWGQLGNSPLHF. CDR3 DNA sequence: TGTGCCAGCAGCTGGGGACAGTTGGGGAATTCACCCCTCCACTTT. The chain couples TRBV5-6 to TRBJ1-6; 7 bases agree with TRBD1. Germline V CDR1 and CDR2: SGHDT, YYEEEE. V trimming: 3 bases; J trimming: 7 bases; junction bases outside the gene matches: 7. The CDR3 loop spans 15 amino acids.

V usage is TRBV14 and J usage is TRBJ1-1; possible D gene TRBD1, 6 bases. V was cut by 4 bases and J by 2 bases, with 14 bases left in between. Germline CDR1 is SGHDN and CDR2 is FVKESK. The CDR3 sequence is 15 residues long. CDR3 protein: CASSPRWGRNTEAFF. The CDR3 coding sequence is TGTGCCAGCAGCCCCAGATGGGGGCGTAACACTGAAGCTTTCTTT.

This clone was counted a few times. The chain recombines TRBV4-1 with TRBJ2-7; D not resolved. Germline lookup yields CDR1 MGHRA and CDR2 YSYEKL. The V gene lost 0 bases and the J gene lost 2 bases, with 11 bases spanning the gap. There are 15 residues in the CDR3. Here the CDR3 reads CASSQDPDPAYEQYF. The CDR3 coding sequence is TGCGCCAGCAGCCAAGACCCAGACCCCGCCTACGAGCAGTACTTC.

The V and J genes are TRBV15 and TRBJ2-5; 9 bases align to TRBD2. This CDR3 spans 15 amino acids. The V gene end was trimmed by 1 base and the J gene end by 5 bases; junction bases not matched to a gene: 5. CDR1 and CDR2 from the germline V gene are LNHNV and YYDKDF (reference sequence). CDR3 loop: CATSRVSGRSETQYF. The CDR3 DNA reads TGTGCCACCAGCAGAGTTAGCGGGAGATCGGAGACCCAGTACTTC.

The V and J genes are TRBV7-2 and TRBJ1-3; D gene ambiguous. The V gene's germline CDR1 is SGHTA and CDR2 FQGNSA. The CDR3 is made up of 14 amino acids. The V end lost 2 bases, the J end lost 2 bases, and 7 bases lay between the germline ends. The CDR3: CASSLSRAGNTIYF. The CDR3 DNA follows: TGTGCCAGCAGCTTATCAAGGGCTGGAAACACCATATATTTT.

The chain recombines TRBV6-1 with TRBJ2-5; D might be TRBD1 (6 bases). Germline V CDR1 and CDR2: MNHNS, SASEGT. CDR3 length: 14 residues. V dropped 6 bases and J dropped 1 base, with 12 bases sitting between them. CDR3 loop: CASRDRGIQETQYF. The DNA for the CDR3 is TGTGCCAGCAGGGACAGAGGGATCCAAGAGACCCAGTACTTC.

This rearrangement joins TRBV5-1 to TRBJ2-2; a weak D match, TRBD1 (5 bases). Trimming took off 4 bases at V and 0 bases at J, with 10 bases between the two ends. The germline V gene encodes CDR1 SGHRS and CDR2 YFSETQ. The CDR3 extends over 15 amino acids. CDR3 in amino acids: CASSVDTANTGELFF. CDR3 nucleotides: TGCGCCAGCAGCGTGGACACCGCGAACACCGGGGAGCTGTTTTTT.

CDR3 in amino acids: CASSRRLVEGYGYTF. The CDR3 nucleotides read TGTGCCAGTAGTCGGAGGCTCGTCGAGGGCTATGGCTACACCTTC. The V gene is TRBV19, the J gene TRBJ1-2, with no clear D. The CDR3 is 15 residues long. The germline V gene encodes CDR1 LNHDA and CDR2 SQIVND (reference sequence). Trimming left V 5 bases short and J 4 bases short, with 17 bases between.

This clone was counted once. CDR3 residues: CASSLYSGRVDEQFF. CDR3 sequence (DNA): TGTGCCAGCAGCTTATATAGCGGTCGAGTCGATGAGCAGTTCTTC. This chain connects TRBV11-2 to TRBJ2-1, with D maybe TRBD2 (6 bases). The germline CDR1 and CDR2 sequences are SGHAT and FQNNGV. The V end was cut by 2 bases, the J end by 8 bases, with 16 bases between. CDR3 length: 15 amino acids. Filled out from reference TRBV11-2 and TRBJ2-1, the complete variable domain reads EAGVAQSPRYKIIEKRQSVAFWCNPISGHATLYWYQQILGQGPKLLIQFQNNGVVDDSQLPKDRFSAERLKGVDSTLKIQPAKLEDSAVYLCASSLYSGRVDEQFFGPGTRLTVL.

J is TRBJ1-1 and V is TRBV11-1, with D maybe TRBD1 (6 bases). The CDR3 has 13 residues. Looked up from germline, CDR1 is SGHAT and CDR2 is FQDESV (reference sequence). The V end lost 7 bases, the J end lost 8 bases, and 17 bases lay between the germline ends. The chain's CDR3 is CASTPHSGGEAFF. CDR3 nucleotide sequence: TGTGCCAGCACCCCCCATTCCGGGGGCGAAGCTTTCTTT.

V usage is TRBV5-6 and J usage is TRBJ1-2; the D is unclear. Germline loops: CDR1 SGHDT, CDR2 YYEEEE. V dropped 0 bases and J dropped 7 bases, with 13 bases sitting between them. The CDR3 spans 14 residues. In DNA, the CDR3 is TGTGCCAGCAGCTTGGACCACGACGGGTTTGGCTACACCTTC. It specifies CASSLDHDGFGYTF.

The table lists this clone with a few counts. The gene calls are TRBV11-2 and TRBJ2-5; D is perhaps TRBD2 (5 bases). CDR1 SGHAT and CDR2 FQNNGV come from the germline V gene. This CDR3 has 14 residues. V was clipped by 2 bases and J by 7 bases, with 14 bases between them. DNA for the CDR3: TGTGCCAGCAGCTTAACAGCGGATGGCCGGACCCAGTACTTC. Encoded protein: CASSLTADGRTQYF.

J is TRBJ1-2 and V is TRBV6-5; possible D gene TRBD1, 6 bases. V was shortened by 6 bases and J by 2 bases, with 13 bases between the two germline ends. CDR3 length equals 14 residues. In germline, CDR1 is MNHEY, CDR2 SVGAGI. The CDR3 region is CASRPPTGNYGYTF. The CDR3 region has the DNA TGTGCCAGCAGACCCCCAACAGGGAACTATGGCTACACCTTC.

The chain employs TRBV15 and TRBJ2-3, with 13 bases aligning to TRBD2. The CDR3 has 15 residues. Germline CDR1 is LNHNV and CDR2 is YYDKDF (reference sequence). V was pared by 0 bases and J by 8 bases, with 2 bases of the junction left unmatched. CDR3 sequence reads: CATSRDRTSGSTQYF. The CDR3 nucleotides read TGTGCCACCAGCAGAGACCGGACTAGCGGGAGTACGCAGTATTTT.

The chain couples TRBV6-5 to TRBJ2-7; D is perhaps TRBD1 or TRBD2 (5 bases each). CDR3 length: 13 residues. V was pared by 4 bases and J by 1 base, with 8 bases between. Germline V gene sequence: CDR1 MNHEY, CDR2 SVGAGI. As DNA, the CDR3 is TGTGCCAGCAGTTGGGGCGGGTCCTACGAGCAGTACTTC. It encodes CASSWGGSYEQYF.

This clone came up a few times. The CDR3 region is CASSDGGGAGANVLTF. The CDR3 nucleotides read TGTGCCAGCAGTGACGGAGGGGGCGCTGGGGCCAACGTCCTGACTTTC. The V gene is TRBV6-4, the J gene TRBJ2-6; D may be TRBD1 (7 bases). This CDR3 region has 16 residues. V lost 2 bases and J 2 bases, leaving 10 bases between the germline ends. From germline, CDR1 is MRHNA and CDR2 SNTAGT.

The J gene is TRBJ2-1, the V gene TRBV5-5, with 8 bases identical to TRBD2. J was trimmed by 0 bases and V by 0 bases; bases with no gene match: 8. Germline V lookup: CDR1 SGHKS, CDR2 YYEKEE (reference sequence). The CDR3 is made up of 18 amino acids. Here the CDR3 reads CASSLVASGLLSYNEQFF. CDR3 bases: TGTGCCAGCAGCTTGGTTGCTAGCGGGCTTCTCTCCTACAATGAGCAGTTCTTC.

The chain has TRBV29-1 and TRBJ1-2; no reliable D call. The CDR3 contains 13 residues. Trimming pared 5 bases from V and 5 bases from J, leaving 15 bases between. CDR1 SQVTM and CDR2 ANQGSEA come from the germline V gene. The CDR3 loop reads CSVYSSTGYGYTF. CDR3 coding DNA: TGCAGCGTTTATTCCTCGACGGGTTATGGCTACACCTTC.

The chain is built from TRBV7-9 and TRBJ1-1; D unclear. Germline V gene data show CDR1 as SEHNR and CDR2 as FQNEAQ (reference sequence). The CDR3 runs to 15 residues. With 6 bases removed from V and 5 bases from J, the gap between germline ends came to 19 bases. CDR3 sequence (DNA): TGTGCCAGCAGGGGAAATCGGGCGCTGGGGACTGAAGCTTTCTTT. Translated, it gives CASRGNRALGTEAFF.

This chain joins TRBV7-9 and TRBJ2-3, with 10 bases matching TRBD2. Germline V gene sequence: CDR1 SEHNR, CDR2 FQNEAQ (reference sequence). V was clipped by 3 bases and J by 10 bases; unmatched bases: 4. The CDR3 is made up of 13 amino acids. This chain's CDR3 is CASSFASGSAQYF. The CDR3 coding sequence is TGTGCCAGCAGCTTTGCTAGCGGGAGTGCGCAGTATTTT.

This sequence joins TRBV4-3 and TRBJ1-4; D gene uncertain. Germline assignment: CDR1 LGHNA and CDR2 YSLEER. CDR3 length: 15 amino acids. The V and J ends lost 1 base and 5 bases respectively, with 11 bases between them. The chain's CDR3 is CASSQAPGENEKLFF. The CDR3 nucleotides are TGCGCCAGCAGCCAAGCTCCCGGGGAGAATGAAAAACTGTTTTTT.

The rearrangement uses TRBV5-5 and TRBJ1-5, with a tentative D call TRBD1 (6 bases). The CDR3 is made up of 15 amino acids. V was shortened by 2 bases and J by 6 bases, with 15 bases between the two germline ends. Germline V lookup: CDR1 SGHKS, CDR2 YYEKEE (reference sequence). CDR3: CASSLSGGPVQPQHF. The CDR3 coding sequence is TGTGCCAGCAGCTTATCCGGGGGGCCGGTTCAGCCCCAGCATTTT.

The chain is built from TRBV7-2 and TRBJ1-4; D might be TRBD1 (5 bases). Trimming took off 3 bases at V and 6 bases at J, with 11 bases between the two ends. Germline CDR1 and CDR2: SGHTA and FQGNSA. The CDR3 is made up of 14 amino acids. The CDR3 here is CASSLGGADEKLFF. Here the CDR3 DNA reads TGTGCCAGCAGCTTGGGAGGGGCCGATGAAAAACTGTTTTTT.

This clone was observed a few times. This chain connects TRBV18 to TRBJ2-7, with 9 bases that match TRBD2. The germline V gene has CDR1 KGHSH and CDR2 LQKENI. The ends lost 5 bases at V and 3 bases at J; junction bases unmatched: 5. The CDR3 has 14 amino acids. CDR3 DNA sequence: TGTGCCAGCTCAAGGGGACTAGCAGACTACGAGCAGTACTTC. Protein product: CASSRGLADYEQYF. The full variable domain, in which reference TRBV18 and TRBJ2-7 provide the parts outside the CDR3, is NAGVMQNPRHLVRRRGQEARLRCSPMKGHSHVYWYRQLPEEGLKFMVYLQKENIIDESGMPKERFSAEFPKEGPSILRIQQVVRGDSAAYFCASSRGLADYEQYFGPGTRLTVT.

V and J are TRBV6-6 and TRBJ1-2, with D perhaps matching TRBD1 (6 bases). The V gene's germline CDR1 is MNHNY and CDR2 SVGAGI (reference sequence). The CDR3 extends over 15 amino acids. V gave up 0 bases and J gave up 6 bases, with 14 bases separating them. The CDR3 DNA is TGTGCCAGCAGTTACTCGAGCCAGGGGAAGGATGGCTACACCTTC. Translation: CASSYSSQGKDGYTF.

The chain couples TRBV9 to TRBJ2-2, with TRBD1 as a possible D gene (6 bases). The V end was cut by 4 bases, the J end by 5 bases, with 9 bases between. The CDR3 covers 13 residues. Germline V gene sequence: CDR1 SGDLS, CDR2 YYNGEE. In DNA, the CDR3 is TGTGCCAGCAGCCCCACAGGGACCGGGGAGCTGTTTTTT. Protein sequence: CASSPTGTGELFF.

The table lists this clone with a count of one. The chain employs TRBV15 and TRBJ2-5, with 8 nucleotides matching TRBD1. The germline V gene has CDR1 LNHNV and CDR2 YYDKDF (reference sequence). The CDR3 covers 17 residues. V shed 1 base and J 1 base; nucleotides not matched to a gene: 8. CDR3 amino acids: CATSRVVTGGFQETQYF. CDR3 coding DNA: TGTGCCACCAGCAGAGTTGTTACAGGGGGATTCCAAGAGACCCAGTACTTC.

The chain couples TRBV6-1 to TRBJ2-7, with D perhaps TRBD2 (5 bases). Between the trimmed V and J ends, which lost 1 base and 7 bases, there was a span of 20 bases. The germline gives CDR1 MNHNS, CDR2 SASEGT. This CDR3 spans 16 amino acids. CDR3 sequence reads: CASSEVASWLLREQYF. In nucleotides, the CDR3 is TGTGCCAGCAGTGAAGTCGCTAGCTGGTTACTAAGGGAGCAGTACTTC.

The chain combines TRBV18 with TRBJ2-7, with 9 bases aligning to TRBD2. This CDR3 is built from 16 residues. Germline V lookup: CDR1 KGHSH, CDR2 LQKENI. V shed 4 bases, J shed 0 bases, and the junction held 7 bases outside the gene matches. CDR3 residues: CASSHGLAGPSYEQYF. The CDR3 coding sequence is TGTGCCAGCTCACACGGGCTAGCGGGACCCTCCTACGAGCAGTACTTC.

The chain couples TRBV6-1 to TRBJ2-7; D is uncertain. The germline gives CDR1 MNHNS, CDR2 SASEGT. Trimming stripped 2 bases from V and 6 bases from J, with 11 bases between. This CDR3 has 13 residues. CDR3 DNA sequence: TGTGCCAGCAGTGAACGCGGCTCGAGCGAGCAGTACGTC. The encoded protein is CASSERGSSEQYV.